This is a list of T cell receptor beta chains from one sample in a study of blood T cell repertoires in COVID-19. Sequencing used immunoSEQ multiplex PCR; TCRdb keeps in-frame clones, though not all of them. This sample has about 120,000 clones, with almost 85% found just once. Input material: peripheral blood. The receptor source for this set is a man aged 65 to 79 with active or convalescent COVID-19. The CDR3 runs from the conserved cysteine through the conserved F or W. The D gene is left open where the match is weak. Only part of the rows carry a size: once, few, many, or a class if the clone is expanded.

16	.	.	TRBJ2-1	TRBV5-4	TGTGCCAGCAGCTTGGCCCCGGAGGTCGCCTACAATGAGCAGTTCTTC	CASSLAPEVAYNEQFF
15	TRBD2	.	TRBJ2-1	TRBV7-2	TGTGCCAGCAGCTTAATAGCGGGAGGGGGCAATGAGCAGTTCTTC	CASSLIAGGGNEQFF
12	.	many	TRBJ1-1	TRBV5-6	TGTGCCAGCAGCTTGTACTTCGCTGAAGCTTTCTTT	CASSLYFAEAFF
14	.	.	TRBJ1-5	TRBV27	TGTGCCAGCAGTTTATCTGGAGGCAATCAGCCCCAGCATTTT	CASSLSGGNQPQHF
15	TRBD1	.	TRBJ2-1	TRBV27	TGTGCCAGCAGTTTATGGGACAGGGTGAACAATGAGCAGTTCTTC	CASSLWDRVNNEQFF
16	.	few	TRBJ2-5	TRBV3-1/TRBV3-2	TGTGCCAGCAGCCAAGTGGGGGGTTGGAGCCAAGAGACCCAGTACTTC	CASSQVGGWSQETQYF
15	TRBD1	.	TRBJ1-5	TRBV5-1	TGCGCCAGCAGCACCACCGGGACAGGGGGCCAGCCCCAGCATTTT	CASSTTGTGGQPQHF
14	.	.	TRBJ2-7	TRBV10-1	TGCGCCAGCAGTGGGGTGACGGAGGGTTGCGAGCAGTACTTC	CASSGVTEGCEQYF
13	TRBD1	.	TRBJ1-6	TRBV12-3/TRBV12-4	TGTGCCAGCAGTTCGACAGGGGGCGCACCCCTCCACTTT	CASSSTGGAPLHF
12	.	.	TRBJ2-2	TRBV7-3	TGTGCCAGCAGCGTCAGTTCCGGGGAGCTGTTTTTT	CASSVSSGELFF
15	TRBD1	.	TRBJ1-2	TRBV6-6	TGTGCCAGCACCGGGACAGGGGGCAGGAGCTATGGCTACACCTTC	CASTGTGGRSYGYTF
13	.	.	TRBJ2-5	TRBV6-2/TRBV6-3	TGTGCCAGCAGTTACGTTACTGAAGAGACCCAGTACTTC	CASSYVTEETQYF
16	.	.	TRBJ2-5	TRBV5-4	TGTGCCAGCAGCCCATCATCCTCAGGGCTGGGCGAGACCCAGTACTTC	CASSPSSSGLGETQYF
14	TRBD1	few	TRBJ2-7	TRBV2	TGTGCCAGCAGTGAACGCAGGGGGCCCTACGAGCAGTACTTC	CASSERRGPYEQYF
14	.	.	TRBJ1-1	TRBV6-5	TGTGCCAGCAAACAGGGAAGCGGGAACACTGAAGCTTTCTTT	CASKQGSGNTEAFF
15	.	.	TRBJ1-1	TRBV5-1	TGCGCCAGCAGCCCCGAGGGGGGGCGCAGGACTGAAGCTTTCTTT	CASSPEGGRRTEAFF
15	TRBD2	.	TRBJ2-5	TRBV7-9	TGTGCCAGCAGCTTGGGACTAGCGGACAGGGAGACCCAGTACTTC	CASSLGLADRETQYF
12	.	.	TRBJ1-1	TRBV15	TGTGCCACCAGCAGGCGAAACACTGAAGCTTTCTTT	CATSRRNTEAFF
14	.	few	TRBJ1-5	TRBV28	TGTGCCAGCAGTCAGGGTGGTGTCAATCAGCCCCAGCATTTT	CASSQGGVNQPQHF
12	TRBD1	.	TRBJ2-1	TRBV9	TGTGCCAGCGGACAGGTCCACAATGAGCAGTTCTTC	CASGQVHNEQFF
15	.	.	TRBJ2-1	TRBV5-8	TGTGCCAGCAGCTTGGGTCGGCGGGATGACAATGAGCAGTTCTTC	CASSLGRRDDNEQFF
17	.	.	TRBJ2-2	TRBV28	TGTGCCAGCAGTTTGTTTAATCAGATCACGAACACCGGGGAGCTGTTTTTT	CASSLFNQITNTGELFF
17	TRBD1	few	TRBJ1-3	TRBV6-6	TGTGCCAGCAGTCCCGGGACAGGGCCCCGTTCTGGAAACACCATATATTTT	CASSPGTGPRSGNTIYF
14	TRBD1	.	TRBJ2-7	TRBV2	TGTGCCAGCAGTGTCAACAGGGGCCCTTACGAGCAGTACTTC	CASSVNRGPYEQYF
14	.	few	TRBJ1-2	TRBV7-2	TGTGCCAGCAGCTTAGGCACAGGCCAGTATGGCTACACCTTC	CASSLGTGQYGYTF
14	.	.	TRBJ2-5	TRBV5-6	TGTGCCAGCAGCCTCACGGGGGGCCCAGAGACCCAGTACTTC	CASSLTGGPETQYF
15	TRBD2	.	TRBJ2-3	TRBV29-1	TGCAGCGTCGAGGGATTAAGCGGGAGTACAGATACGCAGTATTTT	CSVEGLSGSTDTQYF
16	TRBD2	few	TRBJ2-3	TRBV30	TGTGCCTGGAGACTAGCGGGGGGTGTCAACACAGATACGCAGTATTTT	CAWRLAGGVNTDTQYF
14	.	.	TRBJ1-2	TRBV18	TGTGCCAGCTCACCACGCCAGGGTGGCTATGGCTACACCTTC	CASSPRQGGYGYTF
15	.	.	TRBJ2-2	TRBV27	TGTGCCAGCAAACGGACAGTCGGCTGGACCGGGGAGCTGTTTTTT	CASKRTVGWTGELFF
13	.	once	TRBJ1-1	TRBV21-1	TGTGCCAGCAGAAGTACTTTCACGTTTGAAGCTTTCTTT	CASRSTFTFEAFF
15	.	.	TRBJ2-6	TRBV5-8	TGTGCCAGCAGCTTGGGACTCCCTGGGGCCAACGTCCTGACTTTC	CASSLGLPGANVLTF
17	TRBD1	.	TRBJ1-4	TRBV19	TGTGCCAGTAGTACGGAAACCAACCGGGACAGCTTTGAAAAACTGTTTTTT	CASSTETNRDSFEKLFF
14	TRBD1	.	TRBJ2-3	TRBV18	TGTGCCAGCTCACGGGATAGGGGGCCAGATACGCAGTATTTT	CASSRDRGPDTQYF
16	TRBD1	.	TRBJ1-3	TRBV28	TGTGCCAGCAGTTCCGGGACAGGCTACTCTGGAAACACCATATATTTT	CASSSGTGYSGNTIYF
12	.	.	TRBJ2-7	TRBV28	TGTGCCAGCAGTCTAATCACTGGTGAGCAGTACTTC	CASSLITGEQYF